A single sample is the source of the 17 T cell receptor beta chains below, sequenced in a study of vaccination and CD4 T cells after COVID-19 (dated by TCRdb to between 2021 and 2022). Antigens of these TCRs are unknown. The library was made by PCR. Sequenced on an Illumina iSeq 100. At the Johns Hopkins FTIC core, DNA from the cultured CD4+ T cells underwent TCR sequencing with the Oncomine TCR Beta short-read assay. TCRdb reanalyzed the raw reads on its own, using fastp at Q25 for trimming and MiXCR for clone calling, and kept in-frame beta chains. Rows merge per CDR3 protein into single entries with the most common DNA and genes. This sample is represented by approximately 21,000 distinct CDR3 sequences; roughly 50% of them were singletons. The ten biggest clones cover approximately 12% of the sample. This specimen's treatment or condition label, interpreted: roughly 10-day PBMC culture with coronavirus spike peptide pools or control peptides (ViraFEST assay).

Sequenced input: cultured CD4+ T cells from blood. These receptors originate from a human donor with COVID-19.

J is TRBJ2-3 and V is TRBV7-9; the match to TRBD1 covers 8 bases. The CDR3 contains 15 residues. After removal of 5 bases from V and 5 bases from J, the junction contained 9 bases not matched to a gene. Germline loops: CDR1 SEHNR, CDR2 FQNEAQ (reference sequence). In DNA form, the CDR3 reads TGTGCCAGCAGCGTAGGTCAGGGGGCAATAGATACGCAGTATTTT. As protein: CASSVGQGAIDTQYF.

This clonotype was detected only a few times. The rearrangement joins TRBV2 to TRBJ2-5, with a weak D call TRBD1 (6 bases). This CDR3 spans 15 amino acids. Germline loops: CDR1 SNHLY, CDR2 FYNNEI. Trimming shortened V by 7 bases and J by 0 bases, and 15 bases separated the two germline ends. Written as DNA, the CDR3 is TGTGCCAGCACCCAGGATAGGGGGTACCAAGAGACCCAGTACTTC. Translation gives CASTQDRGYQETQYF.

This rearrangement joins TRBV7-3 to TRBJ2-2, with TRBD1 as a possible D gene (5 bases). Germline V gene sequence: CDR1 SGHTA, CDR2 FQGTGA. The CDR3 loop spans 15 amino acids. V was pared by 5 bases and J by 6 bases, with 16 bases between. The CDR3 spells CASSGAGFNSGELFF. DNA of the CDR3: TGTGCCAGCAGCGGAGCAGGGTTTAATTCCGGGGAGCTGTTTTTT.

This chain connects TRBV30 to TRBJ2-4; 10 bases match TRBD1. The CDR3 spans 18 residues. The germline V gene has CDR1 GTSNPN and CDR2 SVGIG (reference sequence). V was clipped by 7 bases and J by 1 base; unmatched bases: 16. CDR3 residues: CASQTGGVWGEAKNIQYF. As DNA, the CDR3 is TGTGCCTCCCAGACAGGGGGCGTTTGGGGTGAGGCCAAAAACATTCAGTACTTC.

This clonotype was picked up a small number of times. V gene TRBV25-1 combines with J gene TRBJ1-1, with TRBD1 as a possible D gene (5 bases). Germline CDR1 reads MGHDK; CDR2 reads SYGVNS. V lost 4 bases to trimming and J lost 2 bases, with 11 bases between them. The CDR3 spans 14 residues. CDR3 region: CASSGTGVNTEAFF. The CDR3 DNA reads as TGTGCCAGCAGTGGGACGGGGGTTAACACTGAAGCTTTCTTT.

The sample holds a few counts of this clonotype. The genes are TRBV24-1 and TRBJ1-5; D gene uncertain. CDR3 length: 14 residues. V was shortened by 3 bases and J by 1 base, with 6 bases between the two germline ends. Germline CDR1 is KGHDR and CDR2 is SFDVKD. The CDR3 loop is CATSDEGSNQPQHF. DNA for the CDR3: TGTGCCACCAGTGATGAGGGAAGCAATCAGCCCCAGCATTTT.

This clonotype showed up just a few times. The genes are TRBV6-2 or TRBV6-3 and TRBJ1-6; no definite D call. This CDR3 has 20 residues. Trimming pared 0 bases from V and 0 bases from J, leaving 18 bases between. In germline, CDR1 is MNHEY, CDR2 SVGEGT. CDR3 sequence: CASSYSKLTRAISYNSPLHF. In nucleotides, the CDR3 is TGTGCCAGCAGTTACTCGAAACTGACAAGAGCTATCTCCTATAATTCACCCCTCCACTTT.

The rearrangement joins TRBV7-2 to TRBJ1-5; 7 nucleotides match TRBD1. The CDR3 covers 17 residues. Germline V lookup: CDR1 SGHTA, CDR2 FQGNSA. V lost 4 bases and J lost 3; bases outside the gene matches: 12. CDR3 nucleotide sequence: TGTGCCAGCAGCTCTAGGTCCCAGGGGGTGAACAATCAGCCCCAGCATTTT. Protein sequence: CASSSRSQGVNNQPQHF.

The V gene is TRBV11-2, the J gene TRBJ1-2; D remains ambiguous. This CDR3 is built from 14 residues. The germline gives CDR1 SGHAT, CDR2 FQNNGV. V was clipped by 1 base and J by 0 bases, with 6 bases between them. The CDR3 nucleotides read TGTGCCAGCAGCTTAGGCGGAACTAACTATGGCTACACCTTC. It specifies CASSLGGTNYGYTF.

The gene calls are TRBV5-1 and TRBJ2-5; D may match TRBD1 or TRBD2 (5 bases each). Trimming pared 4 bases from V and 1 base from J, leaving 11 bases between. Germline V gene lookup returns CDR1 SGHRS and CDR2 YFSETQ. CDR3 length equals 14 residues. In DNA, the CDR3 is TGCGCCAGCAGCCCGGGTGGGACCCAAGAGACCCAGTACTTC. Amino acid sequence: CASSPGGTQETQYF.

There are a few counts of this clonotype. V gene TRBV19 combines with J gene TRBJ1-1; 8 nucleotides match TRBD1. Germline V lookup: CDR1 LNHDA, CDR2 SQIVND (reference sequence). V trimming: 3 bases; J trimming: 5 bases; junction bases outside the gene matches: 5. The CDR3 has 14 amino acids. The CDR3 region is CASSIPGGWTEAFF. The CDR3 DNA sequence: TGTGCCAGTAGTATCCCAGGGGGCTGGACTGAAGCTTTCTTT.

This chain connects TRBV11-3 to TRBJ1-2; D is unclear. CDR1 SGHNT and CDR2 YENEEA come from the germline V gene. This CDR3 spans 13 amino acids. Trimming removed 4 bases at V and 6 bases at J, with 12 bases between. The chain's CDR3 is CASSYSLRDGYTF. The CDR3 DNA follows: TGTGCCAGCAGCTACTCTCTGAGGGATGGCTACACCTTC.

This clonotype appeared a few times. The J gene is TRBJ1-2, the V gene TRBV12-3 or TRBV12-4; unclear D gene. This CDR3 region has 13 residues. The germline V and J ends were trimmed by 2 bases and 5 bases, with 9 bases remaining between them. The CDR3: CASSLSENYGYTF. Written as DNA, the CDR3 is TGTGCCAGCAGTTTATCTGAGAATTATGGCTACACCTTC.

V gene TRBV5-4 combines with J gene TRBJ2-7, with a weak D call TRBD2 (5 bases). The CDR3 spans 11 residues. V lost 2 bases and J 6 bases, leaving 6 bases between the germline ends. CDR1 is SGHNT and CDR2 is YYREEE in the germline V gene (reference sequence). As DNA, the CDR3 is TGTGCCAGCAGCTTCGGGGTCGAGCAGTACTTC. This sequence encodes CASSFGVEQYF.

V and J are TRBV11-2 and TRBJ2-7, with no clear D. Looked up from germline, CDR1 is SGHAT and CDR2 is FQNNGV. The CDR3 covers 17 residues. V lost 1 base and J lost 0, with 16 bases in between. In nucleotides, the CDR3 is TGTGCCAGCAGCTTAGTTAGGGTCCCAGAGCCCTCCTACGAGCAGTACTTC. Protein sequence: CASSLVRVPEPSYEQYF. The full variable domain, with the rest looked up from reference TRBV11-2 and TRBJ2-7, is EAGVAQSPRYKIIEKRQSVAFWCNPISGHATLYWYQQILGQGPKLLIQFQNNGVVDDSQLPKDRFSAERLKGVDSTLKIQPAKLEDSAVYLCASSLVRVPEPSYEQYFGPGTRLTVT.

The chain is built from TRBV28 and TRBJ2-7, with 10 bases lining up with TRBD1. CDR3 length: 15 residues. Trimming cost V 4 bases and J 2 bases; bases outside gene matches: 5. In germline, CDR1 is MDHEN, CDR2 SYDVKM. The CDR3 region has the DNA TGTGCCAGCAGTTCAATAGGGACAGGGGCCTACGAGCAGTACTTC. Translating it yields CASSSIGTGAYEQYF.

The chain has TRBV5-1 and TRBJ2-3; D remains ambiguous. Looked up from germline, CDR1 is SGHRS and CDR2 is YFSETQ. The CDR3 is made up of 13 amino acids. V shed 1 base and J shed 5 bases, with 8 bases lying between them. CDR3 amino acids: CASSLSLQDTQYF. CDR3 coding DNA: TGCGCCAGCAGCTTGAGCCTACAAGATACGCAGTATTTT.